These 16 T cell receptor beta chains originate from one sample sequenced in a study of radiotherapy plus CTLA-4 blockade in lung cancer. Sequencing used immunoSEQ multiplex PCR; TCRdb keeps in-frame clones, though not all of them. The sample lists roughly 93,000 clones, approximately 85% seen once, with roughly 3.5% in the top ten. This material consisted of peripheral blood, taken from a patient treated with radiotherapy plus ipilimumab. Receptor source: a human donor with non-small cell lung cancer who had a partial response to radiotherapy plus ipilimumab.

A few counts support this clone. The chain is built from TRBV5-1 and TRBJ2-1; 10 nucleotides line up with TRBD2. Unmatched junction bases numbered 6, after V lost 2 bases and J lost 7 bases. Germline CDR1 is SGHRS and CDR2 is YFSETQ. The CDR3 length is 15 residues. The CDR3 bases are TGCGCCAGCAGCTTTGCTAGCGGGAGAAGAAATGAGCAGTTCTTC. It codes for CASSFASGRRNEQFF.

The gene calls are TRBV7-3 and TRBJ2-2; TRBD1 might be the D (6 bases). V lost 5 bases and J 7 bases, leaving 11 bases between the germline ends. Germline V gene data show CDR1 as SGHTA and CDR2 as FQGTGA. The CDR3 is 13 residues long. CDR3 loop: CASSPQGSGELFF. In DNA form, the CDR3 reads TGTGCCAGCAGCCCCCAGGGGAGCGGGGAGCTGTTTTTT. Full variable domain (remainder filled in from reference TRBV7-3 and TRBJ2-2): GAGVSQTPSNKVTEKGKYVELRCDPISGHTALYWYRQSLGQGPEFLIYFQGTGAADDSGLPNDRFFAVRPEGSVSTLKIQRTERGDSAVYLCASSPQGSGELFFGEGSRLTVL.

The chain has TRBV7-8 and TRBJ1-1, with 10 bases fitting TRBD1. Germline CDR1 reads SGHVS; CDR2 reads FQNEAQ. With 6 bases clipped from V and 1 base from J, the junction kept 14 bases outside the gene matches. There are 18 residues in the CDR3. Here the CDR3 reads CASRPRGDRGNRNTEAFF. The CDR3 region has the DNA TGTGCCAGCAGGCCACGGGGGGACAGGGGAAATCGGAACACTGAAGCTTTCTTT.

The chain has TRBV13 and TRBJ2-1; a weak D match, TRBD2 (5 bases). Trimming stripped 2 bases from V and 8 bases from J, with 19 bases between. The CDR3 extends over 16 amino acids. CDR1 is PRHDT and CDR2 is FYEKMQ in the germline V gene (reference sequence). CDR3: CASSLSVQRRHHEQFF. As DNA, the CDR3 is TGTGCCAGCAGCTTATCGGTCCAAAGGAGGCACCATGAGCAGTTCTTC.

This chain joins TRBV7-2 and TRBJ1-4; TRBD1 aligns across 7 bases. This CDR3 region has 17 residues. CDR1 SGHTA and CDR2 FQGNSA come from the germline V gene. With 1 base clipped from V and 3 bases from J, the junction kept 8 bases outside the gene matches. CDR3 residues: CASSLGQGWGANEKLFF. The CDR3 DNA is TGTGCCAGCAGCTTAGGACAGGGTTGGGGGGCTAATGAAAAACTGTTTTTT. The full variable domain, completed using reference TRBV7-2 and TRBJ1-4, is GAGVSQSPSNKVTEKGKDVELRCDPISGHTALYWYRQSLGQGLEFLIYFQGNSAPDKSGLPSDRFSAERTGGSVSTLTIQRTQQEDSAVYLCASSLGQGWGANEKLFFGSGTQLSVL.

The rearrangement links TRBV19 to TRBJ1-5; no firm D call. In germline, CDR1 is LNHDA, CDR2 SQIVND (reference sequence). V gave up 4 bases and J gave up 2 bases, with 21 bases separating them. The CDR3 totals 18 residues. For the CDR3, the DNA is TGTGCCAGTAGTAGCCTATCAACAGTCCCACCGGGCAATCAGCCCCAGCATTTT. It translates to CASSSLSTVPPGNQPQHF. The entire variable domain, with the rest obtained from reference TRBV19 and TRBJ1-5, is as follows: DGGITQSPKYLFRKEGQNVTLSCEQNLNHDAMYWYRQDPGQGLRLIYYSQIVNDFQKGDIAEGYSVSREKKESFPLTVTSAQKNPTAFYLCASSSLSTVPPGNQPQHFGDGTRLSIL.

The CDR3 DNA sequence: TGTGCCAGCTCACCGGTGACAGGAGCCACCGGGGAGCTGTTTTTT. Translation gives CASSPVTGATGELFF. The chain is built from TRBV18 and TRBJ2-2; the D gene is possibly TRBD1 (6 bases). The CDR3 extends over 15 amino acids. V was pared by 3 bases and J by 4 bases, with 12 bases between. Germline CDR1 is KGHSH and CDR2 is LQKENI.

For this clone: A junction boundary mismatches the germline segment, possibly from a read error. The sample holds other DNA sequences that translate to the same CDR3. The V gene is TRBV7-3, the J gene TRBJ2-7, with a tentative D call TRBD2 (6 bases). CDR3 size: 14 residues. Germline V gives CDR1 SGHTA, CDR2 FQGTGA. As DNA, the CDR3 is TGTGCCAGCAGTTTAAAGGCGGGAAACTACGAGCAGTACTTC. It translates to CASSLKAGNYEQYF.

V is TRBV7-9 and J is TRBJ2-1; 9 bases match TRBD2. The germline gives CDR1 SEHNR, CDR2 FQNEAQ (reference sequence). The CDR3 spans 14 residues. J was trimmed by 9 bases and V by 4 bases; bases with no gene match: 7. The CDR3 protein is CASSWLAGVGEQFF. For the CDR3, the DNA is TGTGCCAGCAGCTGGTTAGCGGGAGTCGGTGAGCAGTTCTTC.

This chain connects TRBV5-4 to TRBJ2-7, with TRBD1 matching 7 bases. Trimming took 2 bases from V and 3 from J; bases not matched to a gene: 5. The CDR3 is made up of 14 amino acids. Germline V gene lookup returns CDR1 SGHNT and CDR2 YYREEE (reference sequence). The CDR3 is CASSLTDRDYEQYF. CDR3 sequence (DNA): TGTGCCAGCAGCTTAACTGACAGGGACTACGAGCAGTACTTC.

The rearrangement uses TRBV7-8 and TRBJ1-1; no clear D. This CDR3 is 13 amino acids long. With 6 bases removed from V and 0 bases from J, the gap between germline ends came to 8 bases. The germline CDR1 and CDR2 sequences are SGHVS and FQNEAQ. This chain's CDR3 is CASRLSMNTEAFF. The DNA of the CDR3 is TGTGCCAGCAGACTAAGTATGAACACTGAAGCTTTCTTT.

The gene calls are TRBV5-4 and TRBJ1-2; no firm D call. The CDR3 covers 14 residues. Trimming removed 4 bases at V and 4 bases at J, with 14 bases between. Germline loops: CDR1 SGHNT, CDR2 YYREEE (reference sequence). DNA for the CDR3: TGTGCCAGCAGCACGGTATCGGCGGGCTATGGCTACACCTTC. It yields the protein CASSTVSAGYGYTF.

The genes are TRBV7-2 and TRBJ2-3, with 8 bases aligning to TRBD2. The CDR3 covers 19 residues. Germline V gives CDR1 SGHTA, CDR2 FQGNSA. The V and J ends lost 4 bases and 4 bases, in that order; junction bases with no gene match: 19. CDR3 DNA sequence: TGTGCCAGCAGCTCGGGCCCGGGGCGGGAGGTTTCTGTTGCAGATACGCAGTATTTT. Translated: CASSSGPGREVSVADTQYF. Full variable domain (rest looked up from reference TRBV7-2 and TRBJ2-3): GAGVSQSPSNKVTEKGKDVELRCDPISGHTALYWYRQSLGQGLEFLIYFQGNSAPDKSGLPSDRFSAERTGGSVSTLTIQRTQQEDSAVYLCASSSGPGREVSVADTQYFGPGTRLTVL.

This chain links TRBV19 with TRBJ2-7; 14 bases are a match to TRBD2. The germline gives CDR1 LNHDA, CDR2 SQIVND (reference sequence). CDR3 length: 15 amino acids. Losses at the gene ends were 5 bases for V and 4 bases for J; bases not matched to a gene: 4. As DNA, the CDR3 is TGTGCCAGTAGTCTCCGGACTAGCGGGAGGTACGAGCAGTACTTC. Its protein is CASSLRTSGRYEQYF. Looking up the rest from reference TRBV19 and TRBJ2-7 gives the full variable domain: DGGITQSPKYLFRKEGQNVTLSCEQNLNHDAMYWYRQDPGQGLRLIYYSQIVNDFQKGDIAEGYSVSREKKESFPLTVTSAQKNPTAFYLCASSLRTSGRYEQYFGPGTRLTVT.

This chain joins TRBV5-6 and TRBJ1-2, with D possibly being TRBD1 (5 bases). The CDR3 spans 15 residues. CDR1 SGHDT and CDR2 YYEEEE come from the germline V gene. V lost 1 base, J lost 4 bases, and 14 bases lay in between. The CDR3 region is CASSLRPGRVYGYTF. The CDR3 nucleotides read TGTGCCAGCAGCTTGCGGCCAGGGAGGGTCTATGGCTACACCTTC. Full variable domain (rest looked up from reference TRBV5-6 and TRBJ1-2): DAGVTQSPTHLIKTRGQQVTLRCSPKSGHDTVSWYQQALGQGPQFIFQYYEEEERQRGNFPDRFSGHQFPNYSSELNVNALLLGDSALYLCASSLRPGRVYGYTFGSGTRLTVV.

This chain connects TRBV7-2 to TRBJ2-7; D is possibly TRBD2 (5 bases). Trimming took 2 bases from V and 0 from J, leaving 11 bases between them. Germline V gene sequence: CDR1 SGHTA, CDR2 FQGNSA. The CDR3 length is 15 residues. CDR3 loop: CASSLLPGDSYEQYF. Here the CDR3 DNA reads TGTGCCAGCAGCTTACTGCCCGGGGACTCCTACGAGCAGTACTTC.